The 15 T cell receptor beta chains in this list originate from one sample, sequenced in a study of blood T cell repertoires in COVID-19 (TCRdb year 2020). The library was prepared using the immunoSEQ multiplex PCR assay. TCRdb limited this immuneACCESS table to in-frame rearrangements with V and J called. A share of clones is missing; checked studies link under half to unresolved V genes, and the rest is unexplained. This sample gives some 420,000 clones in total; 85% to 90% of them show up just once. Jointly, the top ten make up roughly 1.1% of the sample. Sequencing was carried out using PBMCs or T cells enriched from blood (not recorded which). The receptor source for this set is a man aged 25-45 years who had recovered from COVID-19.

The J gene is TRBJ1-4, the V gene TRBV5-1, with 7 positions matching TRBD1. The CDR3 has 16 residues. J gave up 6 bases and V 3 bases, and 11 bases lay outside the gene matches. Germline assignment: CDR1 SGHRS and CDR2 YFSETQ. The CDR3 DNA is TGCGCCAGCAGCTGGGGGATAGGGGGCGCGGATGAAAAACTGTTTTTT. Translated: CASSWGIGGADEKLFF.

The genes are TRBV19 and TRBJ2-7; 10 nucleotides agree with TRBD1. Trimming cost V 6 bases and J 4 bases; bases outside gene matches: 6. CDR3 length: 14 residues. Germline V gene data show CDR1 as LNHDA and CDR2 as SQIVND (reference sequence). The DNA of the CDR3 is TGTGCCAGTAGACGGACAGGGGGTAGTTACGAGCAGTACTTC. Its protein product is CASRRTGGSYEQYF.

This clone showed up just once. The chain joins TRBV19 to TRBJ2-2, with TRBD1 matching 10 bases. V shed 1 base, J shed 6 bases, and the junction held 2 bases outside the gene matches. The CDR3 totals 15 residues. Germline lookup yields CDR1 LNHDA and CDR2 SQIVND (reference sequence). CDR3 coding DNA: TGTGCCAGTAGTATAGTTGGGACAGGGGCCGGGGAGCTGTTTTTT. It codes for CASSIVGTGAGELFF. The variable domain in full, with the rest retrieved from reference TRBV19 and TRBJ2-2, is DGGITQSPKYLFRKEGQNVTLSCEQNLNHDAMYWYRQDPGQGLRLIYYSQIVNDFQKGDIAEGYSVSREKKESFPLTVTSAQKNPTAFYLCASSIVGTGAGELFFGEGSRLTVL.

The CDR3 loop reads CASSIVTGQSSGNTIYF. As DNA, the CDR3 is TGTGCCAGTAGTATCGTCACGGGACAGAGCTCTGGAAACACCATATATTTT. J is TRBJ1-3 and V is TRBV19, with 7 bases fitting TRBD1. This CDR3 is 17 amino acids long. Per the germline V gene, CDR1 is LNHDA and CDR2 is SQIVND (reference sequence). After removal of 3 bases from V and 0 bases from J, the junction contained 8 bases not matched to a gene.

The CDR3 loop is CASSGGMNTEAFF. The CDR3 DNA reads as TGTGCCAGCAGTGGCGGGATGAACACTGAAGCTTTCTTT. This sequence joins TRBV25-1 and TRBJ1-1; D not resolved. Trimming removed 4 bases from V and 0 bases from J, with 6 bases in between. The germline V gene has CDR1 MGHDK and CDR2 SYGVNS. CDR3 size: 13 residues.

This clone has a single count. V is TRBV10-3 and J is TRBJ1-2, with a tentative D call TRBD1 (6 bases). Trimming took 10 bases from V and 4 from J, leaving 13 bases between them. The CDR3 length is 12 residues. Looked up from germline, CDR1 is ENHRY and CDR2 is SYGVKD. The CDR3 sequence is CATQQGVYGYTF. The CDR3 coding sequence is TGTGCCACCCAACAGGGAGTCTATGGCTACACCTTC.

The chain's CDR3 is CASSLNSQETQYF. Here the CDR3 DNA reads TGTGCCAGCAGTTTGAATAGTCAAGAGACCCAGTACTTC. The genes are TRBV28 and TRBJ2-5; D remains unclear. CDR1 and CDR2 from the germline V gene are MDHEN and SYDVKM. V was shortened by 3 bases and J by 2 bases, with 7 bases between the two germline ends. The CDR3 covers 13 residues.

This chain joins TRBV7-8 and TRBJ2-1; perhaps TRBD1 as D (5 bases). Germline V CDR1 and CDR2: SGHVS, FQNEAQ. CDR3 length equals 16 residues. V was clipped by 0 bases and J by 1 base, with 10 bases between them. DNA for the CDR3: TGTGCCAGCAGCTTAGCGCGTGGGGCATCCTACAATGAGCAGTTCTTC. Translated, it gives CASSLARGASYNEQFF.

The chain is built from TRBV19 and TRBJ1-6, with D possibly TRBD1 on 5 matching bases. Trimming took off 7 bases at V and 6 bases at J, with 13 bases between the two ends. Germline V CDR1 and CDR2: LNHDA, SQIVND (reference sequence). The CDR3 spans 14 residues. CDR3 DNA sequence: TGTGCCAGTAATAGGGGCGCACCTAATTCACCCCTCCACTTT. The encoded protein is CASNRGAPNSPLHF.

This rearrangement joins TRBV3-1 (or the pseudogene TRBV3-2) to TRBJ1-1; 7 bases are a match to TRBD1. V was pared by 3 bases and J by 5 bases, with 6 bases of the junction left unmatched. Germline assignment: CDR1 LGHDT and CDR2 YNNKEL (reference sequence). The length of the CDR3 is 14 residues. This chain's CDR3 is CASSHQGQQTEAFF. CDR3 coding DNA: TGTGCCAGCAGCCACCAGGGACAGCAAACTGAAGCTTTCTTT.

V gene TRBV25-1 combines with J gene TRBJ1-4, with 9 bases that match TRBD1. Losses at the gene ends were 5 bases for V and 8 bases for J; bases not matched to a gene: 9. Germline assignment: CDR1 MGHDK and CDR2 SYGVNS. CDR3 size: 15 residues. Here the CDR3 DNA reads TGTGCCAGCAGTTACCACGGACAGGGGTTAGAAAAACTGTTTTTT. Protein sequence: CASSYHGQGLEKLFF.

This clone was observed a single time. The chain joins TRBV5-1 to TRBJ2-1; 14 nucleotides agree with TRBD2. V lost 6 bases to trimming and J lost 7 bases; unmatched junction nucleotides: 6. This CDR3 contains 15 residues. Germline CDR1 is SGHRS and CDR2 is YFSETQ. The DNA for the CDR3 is TGCGCCAGCAAGATGACTAGCGGGAGGGCTAATGAGCAGTTCTTC. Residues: CASKMTSGRANEQFF.

This CDR3 reads CASSLGWRGPQRGGDTQYF. The CDR3 DNA reads TGCGCCAGCAGCTTAGGTTGGAGAGGGCCTCAACGAGGGGGAGATACGCAGTATTTT. The chain combines TRBV5-1 with TRBJ2-3; tentative D call: TRBD1 (6 bases). CDR3 size: 19 residues. Trimming removed 2 bases at V and 5 bases at J, with 27 bases between. The germline V gene encodes CDR1 SGHRS and CDR2 YFSETQ.

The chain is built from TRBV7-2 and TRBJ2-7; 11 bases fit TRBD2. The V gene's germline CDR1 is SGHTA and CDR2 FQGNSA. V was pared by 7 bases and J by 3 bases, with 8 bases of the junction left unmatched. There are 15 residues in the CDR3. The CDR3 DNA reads TGTGCCAGCAAACCGGGACTAGCGGAGCACTACGAGCAGTACTTC. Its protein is CASKPGLAEHYEQYF.

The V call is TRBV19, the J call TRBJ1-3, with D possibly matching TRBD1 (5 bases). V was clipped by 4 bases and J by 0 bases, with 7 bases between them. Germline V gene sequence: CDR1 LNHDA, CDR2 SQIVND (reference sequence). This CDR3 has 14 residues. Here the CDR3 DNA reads TGTGCCAGTAGTAACCAGGGCTCTGGAAACACCATATATTTT. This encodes CASSNQGSGNTIYF.